The rows below give T cell receptor beta chains drawn from one sample of a study of T cells expressing NK-cell markers. TCRdb reanalyzed the 5' RACE reads, giving one entry per CDR3 protein sequence and no DNA. This sample's table has some 450,000 distinct CDR3 sequences. The sample was blood T cells: a sorted CD56 or NKG2C T cell subset, CD4+ or CD8+ T cells, or bulk PBMC T cells (not recorded which). Source of these receptors: a woman aged 18-69 years in good health. CDR3s include the opening cysteine and the closing phenylalanine or tryptophan. The order of the fields is CDR3 protein, J gene, clone size, V gene. The size field is filled for only some rows; it gives once, few, many or a size class.

CDR3 protein: CASTSNYNEQFF
J gene: TRBJ2-1
clone size: -
V gene: TRBV6-1

CDR3 protein: CASSLGQAVWQSEQFF
J gene: TRBJ2-1
clone size: -
V gene: TRBV5-4

CDR3 protein: CASSFIGGEETQYF
J gene: TRBJ2-5
clone size: -
V gene: TRBV7-2

CDR3 protein: CASSYTRPEQFF
J gene: TRBJ2-1
clone size: -
V gene: TRBV6-2/TRBV6-3

CDR3 protein: CASSYGGTGPYEQYF
J gene: TRBJ2-7
clone size: -
V gene: TRBV6-5

CDR3 protein: CASSIFDSPLHF
J gene: TRBJ1-6
clone size: -
V gene: TRBV19

CDR3 protein: CSARVGQGGSPLHF
J gene: TRBJ1-6
clone size: -
V gene: TRBV20-1

CDR3 protein: CASSLEDRGVDTQYF
J gene: TRBJ2-3
clone size: -
V gene: TRBV5-1

CDR3 protein: CSAEREGSYNEQFF
J gene: TRBJ2-1
clone size: -
V gene: TRBV29-1

CDR3 protein: CASSLEAGGGSPLHF
J gene: TRBJ1-6
clone size: -
V gene: TRBV5-1

CDR3 protein: CSVEGRWREGDETQYF
J gene: TRBJ2-5
clone size: -
V gene: TRBV29-1

CDR3 protein: CATSGRDLAELFF
J gene: TRBJ2-2
clone size: -
V gene: TRBV24-1

CDR3 protein: CATSDLGPSGVGTEQFF
J gene: TRBJ2-1
clone size: -
V gene: TRBV24-1

CDR3 protein: CASSLTGLDYGYTF
J gene: TRBJ1-2
clone size: -
V gene: TRBV27

CDR3 protein: CASSEASGGNEQFF
J gene: TRBJ2-1
clone size: -
V gene: TRBV6-1

CDR3 protein: CASSQDLGGPTDTQYF
J gene: TRBJ2-3
clone size: large
V gene: TRBV4-3

CDR3 protein: CASSWGLGLYNEQFF
J gene: TRBJ2-1
clone size: -
V gene: TRBV19

CDR3 protein: CASSVAGVAGGSSYNEQFF
J gene: TRBJ2-1
clone size: -
V gene: TRBV9

CDR3 protein: CASSYAGGGQPQHF
J gene: TRBJ1-5
clone size: -
V gene: TRBV6-5

CDR3 protein: CASSSLAATTGGELFF
J gene: TRBJ2-2
clone size: -
V gene: TRBV7-3

CDR3 protein: CSARDVRTGTGEAFF
J gene: TRBJ1-1
clone size: -
V gene: TRBV20-1

CDR3 protein: CASSLGGRYGYTF
J gene: TRBJ1-2
clone size: -
V gene: TRBV7-2

CDR3 protein: CSAREGLAVLYNEQFF
J gene: TRBJ2-1
clone size: -
V gene: TRBV20-1

CDR3 protein: CASSSRTGGVSDEQFF
J gene: TRBJ2-1
clone size: -
V gene: TRBV7-2

CDR3 protein: CASMGWTATSGANVLTF
J gene: TRBJ2-6
clone size: -
V gene: TRBV9

CDR3 protein: CASSSLRAGLNTEAFF
J gene: TRBJ1-1
clone size: -
V gene: TRBV7-9

CDR3 protein: CASSHFLAGGAYNEQFF
J gene: TRBJ2-1
clone size: -
V gene: TRBV14

CDR3 protein: CASSRGRLNTGELFF
J gene: TRBJ2-2
clone size: -
V gene: TRBV7-2

CDR3 protein: CASSQDMAGAKDTQYF
J gene: TRBJ2-3
clone size: -
V gene: TRBV3-1

CDR3 protein: CASSSRLAGVGDTQYF
J gene: TRBJ2-3
clone size: -
V gene: TRBV7-2

CDR3 protein: CASGHTDTQYF
J gene: TRBJ2-3
clone size: -
V gene: TRBV12-5

CDR3 protein: CASSLVALNTEAFF
J gene: TRBJ1-1
clone size: -
V gene: TRBV7-2

CDR3 protein: CSASGSTTGELFF
J gene: TRBJ2-2
clone size: -
V gene: TRBV20-1

CDR3 protein: CASTLGGSTGELFF
J gene: TRBJ2-2
clone size: -
V gene: TRBV12-3/TRBV12-4

CDR3 protein: CASSYRRDHQELFF
J gene: TRBJ2-2
clone size: -
V gene: TRBV5-1

CDR3 protein: CASSLDPLGGTEAFF
J gene: TRBJ1-1
clone size: -
V gene: TRBV5-1

CDR3 protein: CSASSRRQNSNQPQHF
J gene: TRBJ1-5
clone size: -
V gene: TRBV20-1

CDR3 protein: CASSPGHSNTGELFF
J gene: TRBJ2-2
clone size: -
V gene: TRBV5-1

CDR3 protein: CASSYTSWGGADTQYF
J gene: TRBJ2-3
clone size: -
V gene: TRBV12-3/TRBV12-4

CDR3 protein: CASIDVGTTGEQFF
J gene: TRBJ2-1
clone size: -
V gene: TRBV5-6

CDR3 protein: CASSYSRGSREQYF
J gene: TRBJ2-7
clone size: -
V gene: TRBV6-5

CDR3 protein: CAISDQGTSSEQFF
J gene: TRBJ2-1
clone size: -
V gene: TRBV10-3

CDR3 protein: CASSHLGRTDTQYF
J gene: TRBJ2-3
clone size: -
V gene: TRBV7-8

CDR3 protein: CASSSTNQPQHF
J gene: TRBJ1-5
clone size: -
V gene: TRBV12-3/TRBV12-4

CDR3 protein: CASSQDLGGGAYEQFF
J gene: TRBJ2-1
clone size: -
V gene: TRBV4-3

CDR3 protein: CATSSTGLSNQPQHF
J gene: TRBJ1-5
clone size: -
V gene: TRBV15

CDR3 protein: CASRGGDSGANVLTF
J gene: TRBJ2-6
clone size: -
V gene: TRBV6-1

CDR3 protein: CASSQSVLAGADDEQYF
J gene: TRBJ2-7
clone size: -
V gene: TRBV3-1

CDR3 protein: CASSLAAQNTEAFF
J gene: TRBJ1-1
clone size: -
V gene: TRBV5-1

CDR3 protein: CAIRAGTSGTSTYNEQFF
J gene: TRBJ2-1
clone size: -
V gene: TRBV10-3

CDR3 protein: CASSFGQGNEKLFF
J gene: TRBJ1-4
clone size: -
V gene: TRBV5-1

CDR3 protein: CASGGGLDQYF
J gene: TRBJ1-3
clone size: -
V gene: TRBV19

CDR3 protein: CSAVTGSGYGYTF
J gene: TRBJ1-2
clone size: -
V gene: TRBV20-1

CDR3 protein: CASSPEALAGGTDTQYF
J gene: TRBJ2-3
clone size: -
V gene: TRBV3-1

CDR3 protein: CASSQEEASGKDTQYF
J gene: TRBJ2-3
clone size: -
V gene: TRBV4-2

CDR3 protein: CASSLGARRTEAFF
J gene: TRBJ1-1
clone size: -
V gene: TRBV12-3/TRBV12-4

CDR3 protein: CASSDGVRGRDTQYF
J gene: TRBJ2-3
clone size: -
V gene: TRBV7-9